This T cell receptor beta chain was recorded in a study of T cell changes during pregnancy in multiple sclerosis. Sequencing used immunoSEQ multiplex PCR; TCRdb keeps in-frame clones, though not all of them. This table holds tens of thousands of clones, roughly nine tenths found once. The CDR3 is 14 residues long. CDR1 and CDR2 (germline): MNHNS, SASEGT. V was pared by 5 bases and J by 2 bases, with 12 bases between. This specimen consisted of peripheral blood, obtained before pregnancy. The receptor's source is a female donor with multiple sclerosis, enrolled in a pregnancy study. The chain carries TRBV6-1 and TRBJ1-2, with D perhaps TRBD1 (6 bases). CDR3 sequence: CASSTRQDNYGYTF. CDR3 nucleotide sequence: TGTGCCAGCAGTACACGACAGGACAACTATGGCTACACCTTC.